Shown below are 9 T cell receptor beta chains from a single sample sequenced in a study of blood T cell repertoires in COVID-19. TCRdb's table, derived via immunoSEQ multiplex PCR, lists solely in-frame clones and lacks some. The sample lists 200,000 to 250,000 clones, around 81% seen once, with roughly 12% in the top ten. The sample was peripheral blood. These receptors were collected from a human donor in a cohort sampled during active COVID-19.

This clone appeared a few times. The chain uses TRBV28 and TRBJ1-5, with a tentative D call TRBD1 (6 bases). Germline V gene lookup returns CDR1 MDHEN and CDR2 SYDVKM. V lost 6 bases to trimming and J lost 0 bases, with 12 bases between them. The CDR3 has 15 residues. CDR3 loop: CASRHRESSNQPQHF. CDR3 sequence (DNA): TGTGCCAGCAGGCACAGGGAAAGTAGCAATCAGCCCCAGCATTTT.

The chain has TRBV6-5 and TRBJ2-2, with TRBD2 identical over 9 bases. The V gene's germline CDR1 is MNHEY and CDR2 SVGAGI. The CDR3 length is 15 residues. V lost 4 bases, J lost 7 bases, and 7 bases stayed unmatched. The chain's CDR3 is CASSSIAGAIGELFF. DNA for the CDR3: TGTGCCAGCAGTTCCATAGCGGGAGCGATCGGGGAGCTGTTTTTT.

The V call is TRBV4-3, the J call TRBJ2-2; perhaps TRBD2 as D (6 bases). This CDR3 has 15 amino acids. Germline assignment: CDR1 LGHNA and CDR2 YSLEER. V was trimmed by 0 bases and J by 5 bases, leaving 10 bases between them. CDR3 bases: TGCGCCAGCAGCCAAGAAGGCGGGGTGACCGGGGAGCTGTTTTTT. Its translation: CASSQEGGVTGELFF.

This chain joins TRBV7-8 and TRBJ2-1; 13 bases map to TRBD2. The CDR3 extends over 15 amino acids. The germline gives CDR1 SGHVS, CDR2 FQNEAQ. Trimming took 5 bases from V and 12 from J; bases not matched to a gene: 10. The CDR3 DNA sequence: TGTGCCAGCAGCAAACTAGCGGGGGGGTTATCAGGGCAGTTCTTC. Protein product: CASSKLAGGLSGQFF.

V is TRBV7-6 and J is TRBJ2-3; 8 bases are a match to TRBD1. The CDR3 is 16 amino acids. Losses at the gene ends were 3 bases for V and 0 bases for J; bases not matched to a gene: 5. Germline CDR1 is SGHVS and CDR2 is FNYEAQ. The CDR3 protein is CASSLTGVGSTDTQYF. CDR3 nucleotides: TGTGCCAGCAGCTTGACAGGGGTAGGCAGCACAGATACGCAGTATTTT.

The chain is built from TRBV4-2 and TRBJ2-2; tentative D call: TRBD2 (5 bases). The CDR3 runs 14 residues. Between the trimmed V and J ends, which lost 4 bases and 4 bases, there was a span of 10 bases. Germline V CDR1 and CDR2: LGHNA, YNFKEQ. The CDR3 here is CASSPPRGTGELFF. The CDR3 DNA reads TGTGCCAGCAGCCCACCTCGGGGCACCGGGGAGCTGTTTTTT.

This clone was seen once. The gene calls are TRBV24-1 and TRBJ1-6; tentatively, D is TRBD1 (5 bases). Germline values: CDR1 KGHDR, CDR2 SFDVKD. The CDR3 sequence is 13 residues long. Deletions cut 4 bases from V and 8 bases from J, with 8 bases between. The CDR3 loop is CATSDSGYSPLHF. DNA for the CDR3: TGTGCCACCAGTGACTCAGGGTATTCACCCCTCCACTTT.

The chain has TRBV21-1 and TRBJ2-4; TRBD2 is the table's D call and was not checked against the DNA. TRBV21-1 is a pseudogene locus. The CDR3 is made up of 19 amino acids. The CDR3 is CASSKSPLLAGVFKNIQYF. The CDR3, as DNA: TGTGCCAGCAGCAAATCCCCTCTACTAGCGGGGGTGTTCAAAAACATTCAGTACTTC.

This clone was counted once. The chain employs TRBV19 and TRBJ2-3, with 9 bases matching TRBD1. Unmatched junction bases numbered 1, after V lost 3 bases and J lost 0 bases. The CDR3 totals 15 residues. Germline CDR1 and CDR2: LNHDA and SQIVND (reference sequence). CDR3 region: CASSMGQGSTDTQYF. The CDR3 nucleotides read TGTGCCAGTAGTATGGGACAGGGAAGCACAGATACGCAGTATTTT.